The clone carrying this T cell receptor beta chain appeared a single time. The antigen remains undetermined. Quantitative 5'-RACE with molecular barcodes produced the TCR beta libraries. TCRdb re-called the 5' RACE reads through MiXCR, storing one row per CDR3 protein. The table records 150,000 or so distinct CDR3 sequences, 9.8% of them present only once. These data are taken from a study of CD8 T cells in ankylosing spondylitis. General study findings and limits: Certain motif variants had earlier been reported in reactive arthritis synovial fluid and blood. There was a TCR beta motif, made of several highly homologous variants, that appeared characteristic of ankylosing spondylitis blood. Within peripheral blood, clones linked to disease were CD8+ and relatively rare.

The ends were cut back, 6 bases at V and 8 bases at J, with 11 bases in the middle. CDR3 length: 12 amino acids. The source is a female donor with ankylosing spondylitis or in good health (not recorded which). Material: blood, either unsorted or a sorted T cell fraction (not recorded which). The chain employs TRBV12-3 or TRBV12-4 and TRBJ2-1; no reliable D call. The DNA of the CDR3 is TGTGCCAGCAGACACGGACCGGATGAGCAGTTCTTC. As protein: CASRHGPDEQFF.